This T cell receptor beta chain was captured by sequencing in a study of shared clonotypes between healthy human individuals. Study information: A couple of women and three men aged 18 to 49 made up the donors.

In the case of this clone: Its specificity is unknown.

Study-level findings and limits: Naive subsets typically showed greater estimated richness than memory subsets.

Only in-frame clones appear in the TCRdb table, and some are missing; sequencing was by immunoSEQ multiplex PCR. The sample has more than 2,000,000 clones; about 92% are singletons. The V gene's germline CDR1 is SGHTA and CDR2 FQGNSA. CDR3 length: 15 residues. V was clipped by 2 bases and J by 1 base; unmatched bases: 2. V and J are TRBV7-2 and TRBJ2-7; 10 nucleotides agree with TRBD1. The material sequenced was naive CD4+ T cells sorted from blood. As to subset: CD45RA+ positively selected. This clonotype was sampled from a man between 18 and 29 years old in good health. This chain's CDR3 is CASSLRGQGSYEQYF. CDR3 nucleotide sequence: TGTGCCAGCAGCTTAAGGGGACAGGGGTCCTACGAGCAGTACTTC.